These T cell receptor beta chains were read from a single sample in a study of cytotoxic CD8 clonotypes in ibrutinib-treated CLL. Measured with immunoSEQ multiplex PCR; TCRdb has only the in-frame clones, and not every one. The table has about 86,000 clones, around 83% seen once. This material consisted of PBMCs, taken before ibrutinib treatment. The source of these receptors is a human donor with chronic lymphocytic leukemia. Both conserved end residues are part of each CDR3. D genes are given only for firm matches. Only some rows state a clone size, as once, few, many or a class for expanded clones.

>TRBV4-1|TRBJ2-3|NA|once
CASSQAVLEHTDTQYF
TGCGCCAGCAGCCAAGCGGTCCTAGAGCACACAGATACGCAGTATTTT
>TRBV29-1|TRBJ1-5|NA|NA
CSARTVAGQPQHF
TGCAGCGCCCGGACAGTTGCGGGCCAGCCCCAGCATTTT
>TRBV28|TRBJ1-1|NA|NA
CASSGVNTEAFF
TGTGCCAGCAGTGGTGTGAACACTGAAGCTTTCTTT
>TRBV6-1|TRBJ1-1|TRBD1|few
CASSLFRDRGTEAFF
TGTGCCAGCAGCCTCTTCCGGGACAGGGGAACTGAAGCTTTCTTT
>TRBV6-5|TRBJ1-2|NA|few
CASRAYREGGYTF
TGTGCCAGCAGGGCATACAGGGAAGGAGGCTACACCTTC
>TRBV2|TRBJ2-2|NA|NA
CASGLGFTGELFF
TGTGCCAGCGGGCTAGGGTTTACCGGGGAGCTGTTTTTT
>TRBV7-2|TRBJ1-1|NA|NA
CASSLGVGEEAFF
TGTGCCAGCAGCTTAGGTGTGGGGGAGGAAGCTTTCTTT
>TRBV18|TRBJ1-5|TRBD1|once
CASSPPVGGTGQPQHF
TGTGCCAGCTCACCACCGGTAGGGGGCACAGGTCAGCCCCAGCATTTT
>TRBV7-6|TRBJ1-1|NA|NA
CGPGRAEAFF
TGTGGCCCGGGGAGAGCTGAAGCTTTCTTT
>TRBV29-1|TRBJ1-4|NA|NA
CSVTLWGFGEKLFF
TGCAGCGTTACCTTATGGGGCTTTGGGGAAAAACTGTTTTTT
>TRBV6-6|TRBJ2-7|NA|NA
CASSYSSGGEQYF
TGTGCCAGCAGTTACTCGAGTGGTGGTGAGCAGTACTTC
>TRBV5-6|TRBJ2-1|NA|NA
CASSSGTRYNSYNEQFF
TGTGCCAGCAGCTCCGGGACTCGATACAACTCCTACAATGAGCAGTTCTTC
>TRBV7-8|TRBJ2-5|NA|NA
CASSGSFPQETQYF
TGTGCCAGCAGCGGGTCGTTTCCCCAAGAGACCCAGTACTTC
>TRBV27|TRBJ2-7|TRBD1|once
CASSLSGQSHEQYF
TGTGCCAGCAGTTTATCGGGACAGTCCCACGAGCAGTACTTC
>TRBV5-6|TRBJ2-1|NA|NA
CASSVQGGTYNEQFF
TGTGCCAGCAGCGTACAGGGAGGCACCTACAATGAGCAGTTCTTC
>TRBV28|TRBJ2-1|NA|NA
CASSYGQWSNEQFF
TGTGCCAGCAGTTACGGACAGTGGAGCAATGAGCAGTTCTTC
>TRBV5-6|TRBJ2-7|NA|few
CASSLGGDTYEQYF
TGTGCCAGCAGCTTAGGGGGAGATACCTACGAGCAGTACTTC
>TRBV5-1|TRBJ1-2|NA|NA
CASSFDTIYGYTF
TGCGCCAGCAGTTTTGATACCATATATGGCTACACCTTC
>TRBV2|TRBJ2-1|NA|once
CASRGPGQVYNEQFF
TGTGCCAGCAGAGGACCCGGACAAGTCTACAATGAGCAGTTCTTC
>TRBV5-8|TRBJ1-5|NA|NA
CASSPEGNQPQHF
TGTGCCAGCAGCCCGGAGGGCAATCAGCCCCAGCATTTT
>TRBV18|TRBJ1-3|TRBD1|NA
CASSPPGQGAEGSGNTIYF
TGTGCCAGCTCACCACCGGGACAGGGGGCTGAAGGCTCTGGAAACACCATATATTTT
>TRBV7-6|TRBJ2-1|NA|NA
CASSLRGPVYNEQFF
TGTGCCAGCAGCTTGCGAGGGCCTGTCTACAATGAGCAGTTCTTC
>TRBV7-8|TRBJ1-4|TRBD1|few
CASSSYGGQGREKLFF
TGTGCCAGCAGCTCCTATGGAGGACAGGGACGTGAAAAACTGTTTTTT
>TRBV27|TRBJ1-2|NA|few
CASSLARRLNYGYTF
TGTGCCAGCAGTTTGGCGCGCAGACTTAACTATGGCTACACCTTC
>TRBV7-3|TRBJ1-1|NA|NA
CASSLQGYTEAFF
TGTGCCAGCAGCCTCCAGGGTTACACTGAAGCTTTCTTT
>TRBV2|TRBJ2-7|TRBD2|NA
CAAAGEIYEQYF
TGTGCCGCTGCGGGAGAGATCTACGAGCAGTACTTC
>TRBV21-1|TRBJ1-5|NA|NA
CASRGIKQGSNQPQHF
TGTGCCAGCAGGGGGATAAAACAGGGGAGCAATCAGCCCCAGCATTTT
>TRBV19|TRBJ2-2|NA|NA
CASRGRASSGGTGELFF
TGTGCCAGTAGAGGACGGGCTTCGTCGGGCGGCACCGGGGAGCTGTTTTTT
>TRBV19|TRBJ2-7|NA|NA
CASTKNLSKTTYEQYF
TGTGCCAGTACCAAAAATCTCAGTAAAACAACCTACGAGCAGTACTTC
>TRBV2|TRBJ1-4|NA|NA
CASSEGGATNEKLFF
TGTGCCAGCAGTGAAGGTGGGGCTACTAATGAAAAACTGTTTTTT
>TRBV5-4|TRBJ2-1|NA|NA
CASSLGSGDYNEQFF
TGTGCCAGCAGCTTGGGATCAGGGGACTACAATGAGCAGTTCTTC
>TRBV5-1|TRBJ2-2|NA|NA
CASSRADRNTGELFF
TGCGCCAGCAGCCGAGCTGACAGGAACACCGGGGAGCTGTTTTTT
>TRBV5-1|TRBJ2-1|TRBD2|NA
CASSLGTSGRDEQFF
TGCGCCAGCAGCTTGGGGACTAGCGGGAGGGATGAGCAGTTCTTC
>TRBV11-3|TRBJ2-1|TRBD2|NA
CASSLFGTSGFNEQFF
TGTGCCAGCAGCTTATTTGGGACTAGCGGGTTCAATGAGCAGTTCTTC
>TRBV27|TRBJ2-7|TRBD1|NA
CASSLDRGISEQYF
TGTGCCAGCAGTTTGGACAGGGGAATATCCGAGCAGTACTTC
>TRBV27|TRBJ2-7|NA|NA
CASKPGSRGSYEQYF
TGTGCCAGCAAGCCGGGGTCCCGTGGCTCCTACGAGCAGTACTTC
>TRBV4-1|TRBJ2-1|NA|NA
CASSLDGGNYNEQFF
TGCGCCAGCAGCCTCGATGGGGGAAACTACAATGAGCAGTTCTTC
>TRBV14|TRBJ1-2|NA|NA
CASSQVNYGYTF
TGTGCCAGCAGCCAAGTTAACTATGGCTACACCTTC
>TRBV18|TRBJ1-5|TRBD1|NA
CASSPVTGEGQPQHF
TGTGCCAGCTCACCAGTGACAGGGGAGGGTCAGCCCCAGCATTTT
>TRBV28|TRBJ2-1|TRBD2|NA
CASTRYTSDYNEQFF
TGTGCCAGCACGCGATACACTAGCGACTACAATGAGCAGTTCTTC
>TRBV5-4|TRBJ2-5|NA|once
CASSRTPGGETQYF
TGTGCCAGCAGCCGAACCCCGGGTGGAGAGACCCAGTACTTC
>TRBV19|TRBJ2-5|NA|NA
CASSWGLQETQYF
TGTGCCAGTAGTTGGGGTTTACAAGAGACCCAGTACTTC
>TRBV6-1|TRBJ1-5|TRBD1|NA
CASSDTRVRGREAAQPQHF
TGTGCCAGCAGTGATACAAGGGTCAGGGGGCGCGAGGCGGCTCAGCCCCAGCATTTT